A single T cell receptor beta chain is shown here with its context. V shed 5 bases and J 8 bases; nucleotides not matched to a gene: 11. CDR3 length equals 15 residues. The germline gives CDR1 MNHNS, CDR2 SASEGT. Produced via immunoSEQ multiplex PCR; TCRdb's table is partial and in-frame only. Here the sample spans some 760,000 clones, roughly 88% being singletons. These data are taken from a study of shared T cell receptors in the human thymus. The data also belong to a second study, concerning human thymus T cells. This second study notes: Related research found strongly overlapping thymic repertoires in unrelated individuals.

The chain is built from TRBV6-1 and TRBJ1-4; 7 bases match TRBD1. The sequencing input was thymocytes. This TCR was recovered from a girl less than two years old with a congenital heart defect. In DNA form, the CDR3 reads TGTGCCAGCAGTATACAGGGGAGAATTGGGGAAAAACTGTTTTTT. It codes for CASSIQGRIGEKLFF.